This TCR beta chain derives from a study of CD8 T cells in ankylosing spondylitis (dated by TCRdb to about 2017). General notes on the study: To find TCR variants linked to disease, the study profiled T cell receptor beta repertoires in ankylosing spondylitis patients and healthy donors. In total, the full study cohort was made up of about 99 healthy donors and 25 ankylosing spondylitis patients. Peripheral blood was sampled, and synovial fluid was also collected from ankylosing spondylitis patients. Study-wide findings and limitations: In peripheral blood, the disease-linked clones were found at relatively low frequencies and had a CD8+ phenotype. Blood from ankylosing spondylitis patients appeared to be characterized by a TCR beta motif made up of eight highly homologous amino acid variants. Some of the motif variants had been reported before in the synovial fluid and blood of reactive arthritis patients, a finding that suggests common disease-initiation mechanisms. The disease-linked clones were reported to be significantly enriched in matched synovial fluid samples from ankylosing spondylitis patients.

Worth noting for this clonotype: There is no known antigen for this receptor. No base-level quality is on record; no much larger clone is a single base apart.

The CDR3 sequence holds 14 residues, the cysteine and valine included. Kept here is only the CDR3 DNA, which spans 42 bases and is read in frame from base 1. A distance of 18 bases separates the germline ends of V and J, which lose 4 bases and 7 bases respectively. The germline V gene sets CDR1 to SGHRS and CDR2 to YFSETQ. The reads were generated on an Illumina HiSeq 2500. Quantitative 5'-RACE with molecular barcodes was used to prepare TCR beta libraries. The paper's processing steps were these. A new computational method, built on a probabilistic model of VDJ rearrangement, was used to identify disease-linked TCR variants. TCRdb ran its own pipeline on the public reads, namely fastp trimming at Q25 and MiXCR clone calling, and kept in-frame beta chains. Entries that share a CDR3 protein sequence are merged under the most common genes and DNA. Here the V and J calls rest on TCRdb's processing, not on the authors' analysis. The sample records hundreds of thousands of distinct CDR3 sequences, approximately 11% of which are singletons. The ten largest clones take up about 6.8% of the sample.

The receptor comes from a male donor with ankylosing spondylitis. Here the chain combines TRBV5-1 and TRBJ2-7; the D gene is perhaps TRBD1, from 5 matching bases. The sequencing input was blood, either unsorted or a sorted T cell fraction (not recorded which). CDR3 region: CASSPGNVNAEQYV. The bases read TGCGCCAGCAGCCCAGGGAATGTTAACGCAGAGCAGTACGTC.